A selection of T cell receptor beta chains follows, all from one sample in a study of blood T cell repertoires in COVID-19. The protocol was immunoSEQ multiplex PCR, while the TCRdb copy is restricted to in-frame clones and leaves out a portion. The sample shows a few hundred thousand clones, 82% of them seen only once. Sequences were obtained from peripheral blood. These receptors all come from a woman between 18 and 29 years old with acute or convalescent COVID-19. Both conserved end residues are part of each CDR3. A D gene is named only where the DNA matches it firmly. Where a row states a size, it is once, few, many or the class of an expanded clone; other rows omit it.

V,J,D,size,DNA,CDR3
TRBV19,TRBJ2-7,-,-,TGTGCCAGCAAACCCGGGGGCTACCGGGGGGATAGCTACGAGCAGTACTTC,CASKPGGYRGDSYEQYF
TRBV7-9,TRBJ1-2,-,-,TGTGCCAGCAGCTTTTTCCAGAACTATGGCTACACCTTC,CASSFFQNYGYTF
TRBV15,TRBJ2-7,TRBD1,-,TGTGCCACCAGCGAAAAACGAACAGGGGGAAAAAGCGAGCAGTACTTC,CATSEKRTGGKSEQYF
TRBV18,TRBJ2-7,TRBD2,-,TGTGCCAGCTCACCACCGGGACTAGAAGTCCACGAGCAGTACTTC,CASSPPGLEVHEQYF
TRBV27,TRBJ2-1,TRBD2,-,TGTGCCAGCAGTTTATTACCCCTAGCGGGAGGGTACAATGAGCAGTTCTTC,CASSLLPLAGGYNEQFF
TRBV5-6,TRBJ1-2,TRBD1,-,TGTGCCAGCACCGAAGATGGAATGGGGACAGCCTCCTCTGGCTACACCTTC,CASTEDGMGTASSGYTF
TRBV7-2,TRBJ2-7,TRBD1,-,TGTGCCAGCAGCTTATCCGGACAGGGGGCCCACGAGCAGTACTTC,CASSLSGQGAHEQYF
TRBV19,TRBJ2-1,-,once,TGTGCCAGTAGGACGCCCGCGGGACTCCCCTACAATGAGCAGTTCTTC,CASRTPAGLPYNEQFF
TRBV19,TRBJ2-7,TRBD1,-,TGTGCCAGTAGTCAAGATTGGACAGGGAGTTACTACGAGCAGTACTTC,CASSQDWTGSYYEQYF
TRBV5-1,TRBJ2-5,-,-,TGCGCCAGCAGGGAGGCCCCAGAGACCCAGTACTTC,CASREAPETQYF
TRBV19,TRBJ2-1,TRBD2,-,TGTGCCAGTACCCCGGGACTAGCGGGCTACAATGAGCAGTTCTTC,CASTPGLAGYNEQFF
TRBV7-2,TRBJ2-7,-,-,TGTGCCAGCAGCTCCCAGGGGAGGGGATACGAGCAGTACTTC,CASSSQGRGYEQYF
TRBV5-8,TRBJ1-5,-,-,TGTGCCAGCAGCTTGGGCCAGAATTATAGCAATCAGCCCCAGCATTTT,CASSLGQNYSNQPQHF
TRBV7-7,TRBJ2-7,-,-,TGTGCTAGCAGCTTGGCCACCGGGACAAACTACGAGCAGTACTTC,CASSLATGTNYEQYF
TRBV29-1,TRBJ1-2,-,-,TGCAGCGTTGAAGATGCGAGGGGGAATGGCTACACCTTC,CSVEDARGNGYTF
TRBV6-5,TRBJ2-5,-,few,TGTGCCAGCAGACCTTCGACAGCGCAAGAGACCCAGTACTTC,CASRPSTAQETQYF
TRBV23-1,TRBJ1-6,TRBD1,-,TGCGCCAGCAATCAGTGGACAGGGATTAATTCACCCCTCCACTTT,CASNQWTGINSPLHF
TRBV5-4,TRBJ2-5,TRBD1,many,TGTGCCAGCAGCCAACCGGGACAGCTTCAAGAGACCCAGTACTTC,CASSQPGQLQETQYF
TRBV7-3,TRBJ2-2,TRBD2,-,TGTGCCAGCAGCAAGGGACTAGCGAGGACCGGGGAGCTGTTTTTT,CASSKGLARTGELFF
TRBV29-1,TRBJ2-7,-,few,TGCAGCGTCGGACGGGACAACTCCTACGAGCAGTACTTC,CSVGRDNSYEQYF
TRBV28,TRBJ1-1,-,-,TGTGCCAGCAGTTTATACAGGGTGGACACTGAAGCTTTCTTT,CASSLYRVDTEAFF
TRBV5-1,TRBJ2-7,-,-,TGCGCCAGCAGCGGTCAAATAACAGGACGCGAGCAGTACTTC,CASSGQITGREQYF
TRBV27,TRBJ2-3,-,few,TGTGCCAGCAGCCAAGGGAGGAGGGGGCTAGATACGCAGTATTTT,CASSQGRRGLDTQYF
TRBV27,TRBJ2-1,TRBD2,-,TGTGCCAGCAGTTTGGGACTAGCCCCTAGGAATGAGCAGTTCTTC,CASSLGLAPRNEQFF
TRBV6-1,TRBJ2-1,TRBD2,-,TGTGCCAGCAGTGTCCTAGCGGGAGGGGGAGACAATGAGCAGTTCTTC,CASSVLAGGGDNEQFF
TRBV9,TRBJ1-2,TRBD1,-,TGTGCCAGCAGCGGGACAGGGCCTTCTGGCTACACCTTC,CASSGTGPSGYTF
TRBV7-9,TRBJ2-7,-,-,TGTGCCAGCAGCTTCTCCGGGGTCCCCTACGAGCAGTACTTC,CASSFSGVPYEQYF